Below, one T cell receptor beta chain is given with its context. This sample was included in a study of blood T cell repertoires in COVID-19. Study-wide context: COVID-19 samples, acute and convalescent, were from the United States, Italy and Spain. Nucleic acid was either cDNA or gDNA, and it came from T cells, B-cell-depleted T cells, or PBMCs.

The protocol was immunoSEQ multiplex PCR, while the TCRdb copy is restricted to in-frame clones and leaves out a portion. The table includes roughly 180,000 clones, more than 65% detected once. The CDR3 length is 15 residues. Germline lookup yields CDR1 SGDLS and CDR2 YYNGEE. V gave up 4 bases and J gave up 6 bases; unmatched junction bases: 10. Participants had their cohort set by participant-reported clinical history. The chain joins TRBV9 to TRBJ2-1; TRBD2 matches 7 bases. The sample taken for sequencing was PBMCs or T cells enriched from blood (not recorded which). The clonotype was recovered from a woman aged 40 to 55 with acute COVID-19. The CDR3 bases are TGTGCCAGCAGCCTTATGGGACTACCGACCAATGAGCAGTTCTTC. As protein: CASSLMGLPTNEQFF.